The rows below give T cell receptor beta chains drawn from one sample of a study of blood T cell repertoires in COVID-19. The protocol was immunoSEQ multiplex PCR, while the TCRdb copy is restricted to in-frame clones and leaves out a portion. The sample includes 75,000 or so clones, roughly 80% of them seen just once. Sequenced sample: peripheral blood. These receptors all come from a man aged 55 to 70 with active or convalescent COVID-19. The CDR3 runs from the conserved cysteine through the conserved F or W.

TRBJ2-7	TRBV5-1	CASSLAAGYEQYF
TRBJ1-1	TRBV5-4	CASSSGASRDTEAFF
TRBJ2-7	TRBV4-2	CASSQDRSGDYEQYF
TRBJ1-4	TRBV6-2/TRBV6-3	CASSSLFGGGKEKLFF
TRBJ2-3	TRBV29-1	CSVVWGVITDTQYF
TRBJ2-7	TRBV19	CASSPRQLTTYEQYF
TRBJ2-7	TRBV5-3	CARSLDGGLAGIHKDSYEQYF
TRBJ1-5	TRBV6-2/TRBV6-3	CASSYPVQGQPQHF
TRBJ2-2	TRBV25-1	CASYRGFSTGELFF
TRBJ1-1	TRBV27	CASSLSPTLSGSTEAFF
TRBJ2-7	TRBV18	CASSSPGPSYEQYF
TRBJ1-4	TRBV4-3	CASSQGGNEKLFF
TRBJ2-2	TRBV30	CAWSAGPWAGELFF
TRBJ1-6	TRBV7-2	CASSINPGTGSSPLHF
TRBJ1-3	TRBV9	CASSEGRGRVSGNTIYF
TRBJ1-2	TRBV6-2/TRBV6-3	CASSADRGGYTF
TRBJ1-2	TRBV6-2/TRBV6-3	CASSLDMEVDGYTF
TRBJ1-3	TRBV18	CASSPNPGQLSGNTIYF
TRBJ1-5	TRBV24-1	CATSDFARGQNQPQHF
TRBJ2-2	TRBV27	CASMAGGMNTGELFF
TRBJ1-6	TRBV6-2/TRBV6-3	CASSYGDSTSPLHF
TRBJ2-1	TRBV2	CASSGTSGVYNEQFF
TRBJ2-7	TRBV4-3	CASSPSRQVEQYF
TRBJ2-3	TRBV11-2	CASSPQDSTDTQYF
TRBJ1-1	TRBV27	CASSLSTVTEAFF
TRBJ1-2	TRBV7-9	CASLPPGGATDYGYTF
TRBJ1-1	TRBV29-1	CSVSGQGTSYTEAFF
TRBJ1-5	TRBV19	CASSIGSPDDSNQPQHF
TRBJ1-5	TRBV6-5	CASSYSAIAPQHF
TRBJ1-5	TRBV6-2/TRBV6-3	CASSSTGQGGNQPQHF
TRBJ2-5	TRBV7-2	CASSTRPGETQYF
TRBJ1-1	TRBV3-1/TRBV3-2	CASSQVELSTEAFF
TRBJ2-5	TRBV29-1	CSVVGVPGQGSETQYF
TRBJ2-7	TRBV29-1	CSVAGAGYEQYF
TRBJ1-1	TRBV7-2	CASSLPLAGSRDTEAFF
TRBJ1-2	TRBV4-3	CASSQGPSGEGYTF
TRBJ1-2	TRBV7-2	CASSYDTANYGYTF
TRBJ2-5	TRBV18	CASSQLSPGTGETQYF
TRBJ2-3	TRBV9	CASKREGQSTDTQYF
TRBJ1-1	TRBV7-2	CASRGRSAEAFF
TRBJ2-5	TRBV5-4	CASSRAGKRGGQETQYF
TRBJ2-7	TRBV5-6	CASSLPGQLDF
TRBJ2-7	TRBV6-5	CASSYSESYEQYF
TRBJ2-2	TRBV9	CASSPSGDPGELFF
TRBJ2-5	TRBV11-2	CASSLDRALQETQYF
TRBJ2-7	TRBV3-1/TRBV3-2	CASSQAGGRSEQYF
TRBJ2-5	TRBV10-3	CAISGGLPEETQYF
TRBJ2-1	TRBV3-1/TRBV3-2	CASSQAGGYNEQFF